This T cell receptor beta chain was sequenced for a study of cytomegalovirus exposure and HLA in healthy donors. Notes on the study in general: Later on, an analysis showed TCR association rates differing by HLA locus, with DRB1 the most and HLA-C the fewest. In vitro experiments confirmed that three CMV-associated chains were specific for CMV antigens.

The primer mix had 60 Vbeta and 13 Jbeta primers. Assay used: immunoSEQ multiplex PCR; TCRdb lists only in-frame clones, some missing. The table records about 98,000 clones, 70% to 90% of them present only once. This clone was counted only a few times. Its antigen is unidentified. Input material: PBMCs. This TCR was recovered from a middle-aged man in good health and CMV-seronegative.

CDR3 in amino acids: CASSPDRGRFYGYTF. CDR3 DNA: TGTGCCAGCAGTCCGGACAGGGGAAGGTTCTATGGCTACACCTTC. The chain combines TRBV6-1 with TRBJ1-2, with 9 bases fitting TRBD1. Germline CDR1 MNHNS, CDR2 SASEGT. The CDR3 covers 15 residues. Trimming cost V 5 bases and J 4 bases; bases outside gene matches: 8.